This T cell receptor beta chain derives from a study of cytomegalovirus exposure and HLA in healthy donors (TCRdb year 2017). In terms of the full investigation: In an earlier analysis of 587 of the donors, 250 to 350 Gb of sequence data and approximately 100 million unique TCR beta sequences from about 190 million T cells were reported. In the later analysis, no new phenotypic data were used to find candidate immune exposures; instead, reliance was placed on TCR beta sequences and their occurrence across donors. Five DR-DQ haplotypes were handled as single units for association and clustering because linkage in the cohort was strong. Across approximately 400 genotyped donors of the cohort, an average of roughly 200,000 unique TCR beta nucleotide sequences per donor were sequenced, and 15% to 20% of those sequences were non-productive. An earlier analysis of roughly 580 of the donors used high-throughput TCR beta sequencing to judge whether each TCR beta V gene segment behaved as functional or pseudogenic. All discovery cohort repertoires had been generated using a single sequencing platform. The number of typed donors differed by locus: roughly 620-630 for A, B, C, DRB1 and DQB1; 522 for DQA1; approximately 600 for DPA1; and about 470 for DPB1. Class I and class II HLA loci were covered by the typing at four-digit resolution. An early release that covered about 600 HLA-typed donors contained approximately 290 gigabases of sequencing data and roughly 84 million unique TCR sequences. The study was designed to test whether signatures of past pathogen exposure could be identified by cataloging public T cell receptors. Of the approximately 400 genotyped donors, less than 90% were placed in the genetic ancestry cluster associated with self-reported Caucasian donors. A later genetic analysis used genome-wide SNP genotypes for about 60% of the roughly 670 donors, treating that subset as a discovery cohort. In a later analysis, previously published TCR beta repertoires from 666 donors were re-analyzed and high-resolution HLA genotyping was added so that TCR occurrence patterns could be studied. To predict cytomegalovirus infection status, the study combined high-throughput TCR immunosequencing, statistical association of individual TCRs with disease status, and machine learning. In addition to the first cohort of roughly 670 subjects, a separate validation cohort of 120 different subjects was used. The T cell repertoires of some 700 subjects were profiled by immunosequencing and related to cytomegalovirus serostatus. Donor age, sex, ethnicity and CMV serostatus were compiled alongside the repertoire data.

The cohort was made up of roughly 670 healthy bone marrow donors. At the time of sampling, all cohort members were nominally healthy, though unrecorded immune exposures were likely present. The donor was CMV seropositive and was included in the group of 290 or so seropositive cohort members. Every donor gave a peripheral blood sample, and the peripheral blood mononuclear cells from that sample were used for TCR beta sequencing. The Qiagen DNeasy Blood Extraction Kit was used to extract genomic DNA from the blood cell samples. V lost 1 base and J lost 8 bases, and the count of bases not matched to a germline gene is 4. CDR1 SGHVS and CDR2 FNYEAQ are derived from the germline V gene. Counted from cysteine to phenylalanine, this CDR3 has 14 amino acids. Just CDR3 DNA is preserved here, 42 bases in frame from base 1. Points the paper makes about the study in general: Over 15 rarely observed V segments, including chromosome 9 orphons, were excluded from the earlier analysis of several hundred of the donors because counts were too low. Only TCR beta chains were sequenced in this cohort, and the absence of alpha or paired-chain data limited detectable features. A further reported finding was that TCR beta sequences accurately predicted the HLA-A and HLA-B alleles for most subjects in the first cohort. A later analysis associated about 16,000 TCR beta sequences with specific HLA alleles at a false discovery rate of 0.05. A later analysis found that TCR association rates varied across HLA loci, with DRB1 alleles showing the most associated TCRs and HLA-C alleles the fewest. Correlated functional status among segregating V segments might reflect linkage disequilibrium, but an unknown experimental factor could not be ruled out. In the study, roughly 160 TCR beta chains were listed as associated with cytomegalovirus. For the cohort, immune exposure information was limited to CMV serostatus. A later genetic analysis associated a missense DCLRE1C variant with V-gene and J-gene trimming of TCR beta chains, and an independent cohort replicated the association. A later analysis reported that several top co-occurrence clusters appeared linked to parvovirus B19, influenza, CMV and Epstein-Barr virus. In a later analysis, HLA-associated TCR beta chains showed more clonal expansion and lower generation probabilities than non-associated chains that were equally common. The sequencing pipeline was judged likely to have produced a cluster of highly shared sequence variants as a technical artifact. A later genetic analysis reported fewer N-insertions in productive TCRs among donors in an Asian-associated ancestry cluster than the approximately 700-donor mean. Assigning TCR associations to individual alleles was difficult when HLA alleles, especially DR and DQ, strongly co-occurred. The classifier was reported to diagnose cytomegalovirus status with high specificity and sensitivity in both the original cohort and the validation cohort. The authors suggested that the approach could potentially be extended to other disease states and immunological phenotypes. In a later analysis, most CMV-associated TCR beta chains were found to appear HLA-restricted, with HLA associations seemingly driven largely by CMV exposure. HLA typing was unavailable for some donors at each locus, so association tests used only the typed subset. Most TCR sequences were observed very rarely across donors, whereas some public TCRs were present in many individuals. A few of the identified cytomegalovirus-associated TCR beta chains were confirmed in vitro to be specific for cytomegalovirus antigens. Roughly uniform sequencing depth across donors was assumed in presence/absence analyses, although this assumption may not hold. Some IMGT-functional V segments, including TRBV6-2 and TRBV6-3, could not be distinguished by the 87-base-pair reads and were therefore excluded. An earlier analysis of 587 of the donors showed that most TCR beta V segments appeared in productive rearrangements either about 87% or about 30% of the time, which broadly matched IMGT annotations.

In regard to this clone: Its target antigen remains unknown. No quality values exist for individual bases; no much larger clone is one base distant.

The library was produced with the immunoSEQ multiplex PCR assay. The multiplex PCR relied on a mix of 60 forward primers for TCR Vbeta segments and 13 reverse primers for TCR Jbeta segments. A multiplex PCR assay on genomic DNA amplified the CDR3 region of rearranged TCR beta genes. On the Illumina HiSeq System, the amplified TCR beta libraries were sequenced as 87-base-pair reads. On the authors' methods: Across the 640 or so repertoires, a later analysis counted tens of millions of unique TCR beta chains, 9 million to 14 million of which were shared by at least two donors. A nearest-neighbor algorithm error-corrected the raw reads and collapsed the reads into unique sequences, merging closely related sequences to remove PCR and sequencing errors. V, D and J gene segments were assigned by aligning CDR3 sequences to IMGT reference sequences. For a sequence to be retained, a match of at least six nucleotides was required to both a V gene segment and a J gene segment. Rearrangements were classified as productive when the CDR3 lacked stop codons and remained in frame with V and J, and all other rearrangements were classified as non-productive. CDR3 was defined according to IMGT convention as the region running from the second conserved V-encoded cysteine to the conserved J-encoded phenylalanine. In an earlier analysis of some 550 of the donors, sequences lacking an unambiguous match to a single V gene segment were excluded. In an earlier analysis of 587 of the donors, V segments were called functional above 56.7% productive rearrangements and were called segregating when the between-donor standard deviation exceeded 5%. A statistical classification framework was built for diagnosing cytomegalovirus status from the catalog of TCR beta chain sequences. V and J gene assignment, in a later analysis, came from comparing TCR nucleotide sequences with IMGT/GENE-DB human TR gene sequences. The TCRdist pipeline was used in a later analysis to assign CDR3 sequences and most-parsimonious VDJ recombination scenarios. A later analysis defined each TCR beta chain by its CDR3 amino acid sequence plus V-gene family, and excluded reads lacking a unique V-gene family. As a way to deal with suspected cross-contamination and a sequencing artifact, a later analysis dropped more than 500 nucleotide sequences that were highly shared and had low generation probability. For each public chain, a later analysis derived a clonal expansion index from normalized ranks of inferred template counts within each repertoire. In a later analysis, generation probabilities were computed using a VDJ recombination model fitted to out-of-frame rearrangements, and the results were checked against IGoR. A later analysis scored TCR-TCR, TCR-HLA and TCR-CMV co-occurrence with hypergeometric tests, applying a repertoire-size bias correction to TCR pairs. To estimate false discovery rates, a later analysis permuted the HLA or CMV assignments 20 times. In a later analysis, co-occurring TCRs were grouped with DBSCAN, and TCRdist sequence similarity was added when clustering was performed within HLA-allele-positive subsets. Co-occurrence clustering excluded repertoires with fewer than 30,000 or more than 120,000 public chains, plus five with anomalous nucleotide sharing. TCRdb carries this immuneACCESS record with in-frame sequences only. Its versions omit some clonotypes, under half of them owing to an unresolved V gene in the studies checked, with the rest unexplained. The V and J calls and clone size were taken over from that table, and D and trimming were inferred from the DNA. A total of 120,000 or so clones appear in this sample, about three fifths of them only once. The ten largest clones add up to under 9% of the sample.

The receptor was derived from a woman aged 35 to 49 in good health and CMV-seropositive. The V gene is TRBV7-6 and the J gene is TRBJ1-4, and TRBD1 matches 7 of the central bases. The sequencing sample was made of PBMCs. The CDR3 sequence is CASSLEQGWEKLFF. The nucleotide sequence reads as follows: TGTGCCAGCAGCTTAGAACAGGGGTGGGAAAAACTGTTTTTT.